The clone carrying this T cell receptor beta chain was counted ten times or more. The record originates from a study of identical twins. Each CDR3 protein gets one entry after TCRdb re-called the 5' RACE reads with MiXCR. The sample includes hundreds of thousands of distinct CDR3 sequences, 8.5% to 9.5% of them seen just once. Germline assignment: CDR1 SEHNR and CDR2 FQNEAQ (reference sequence). CDR3 length: 12 residues. Germline trimming cut 8 bases from V and 2 bases from J; bases unmatched to any gene: 3. These data were also filed under a second study, of yellow fever vaccine responses in identical twins.

This TCR was recovered from a young woman in good health. The sequenced sample was PBMCs. The chain has TRBV7-9 and TRBJ2-7; 7 bases agree with TRBD1. CDR3 amino acids: CASRQGPYEQYF. The CDR3 bases are TGTGCCAGCCGACAGGGACCCTACGAGCAGTACTTC. Combining the CDR3 with reference TRBV7-9 and TRBJ2-7 gives the whole variable domain DTGVSQNPRHKITKRGQNVTFRCDPISEHNRLYWYRQTLGQGPEFLTYFQNEAQLEKSRLLSDRFSAERPKGSFSTLEIQRTEQGDSAMYLCASRQGPYEQYFGPGTRLTVT.